These T cell receptor beta chains were read from a single sample in a study of cytomegalovirus exposure and HLA in healthy donors. Here immunoSEQ multiplex PCR was the method, and the copy in TCRdb shows in-frame clones only, minus some. This table has 80,000 to 100,000 clones, about four fifths appearing once. The sequenced sample was PBMCs. Every receptor here comes from a female donor in good health and CMV-seropositive. Both conserved end residues are part of each CDR3. Fields, in order: V gene, D gene, J gene, clone size, CDR3 DNA, CDR3 protein. D genes are given only for firm matches. Some rows mark clone size as missing; the rest say once, few, many or name a class of expanded clone.

>TRBV6-5|-|TRBJ2-7|-
TGTGCCAGCGGAGGGACTGACTACGAGCAGTACTTC
CASGGTDYEQYF
>TRBV6-5|-|TRBJ1-1|-
TGTGCCAGCAGTTATTCCTCGAACACTGAAGCTTTCTTT
CASSYSSNTEAFF
>TRBV18|-|TRBJ1-4|-
TGTGCCAGCTCCTTCGGGACAACTAATGAAAAACTGTTTTTT
CASSFGTTNEKLFF
>TRBV29-1|-|TRBJ2-1|-
TGCAGCGTTGGTAGCGCCCCAGGTGAGCAGTTCTTC
CSVGSAPGEQFF
>TRBV11-2|-|TRBJ1-3|-
TGTGCCAGCAGCTTAGGCAGCGCAAACTCTGGAAACACCATATATTTT
CASSLGSANSGNTIYF
>TRBV6-5|-|TRBJ1-1|-
TGTGCCAGCAGTTCCACTCATTGGGGGGGGGCCACTGAAGCTTTCTTT
CASSSTHWGGATEAFF
>TRBV2|-|TRBJ1-5|once
TGTTCCAGCAGTGACAGAACGGGTGCTAATCAGCCCCAGCATTTT
CSSSDRTGANQPQHF
>TRBV10-3|-|TRBJ1-1|-
TGTGCCATCAGAACGACAGGATTGAACACTGAAGCTTTCTTT
CAIRTTGLNTEAFF
>TRBV29-1|TRBD1|TRBJ2-2|-
TGCAGCGTTGAAAAGACAGGGGGCGTAACCGGGGAGCTGTTTTTT
CSVEKTGGVTGELFF
>TRBV4-1|TRBD2|TRBJ2-2|-
TGCGCCAGCAGCCAACCGGGAGGCGGGATAGCGGGCGGGGAGCTGTTTTTT
CASSQPGGGIAGGELFF
>TRBV11-2|TRBD1|TRBJ2-7|-
TGTGCCAGCAGCGACCGGGACAGGGAGCCTGGAGAGCAGTACTTC
CASSDRDREPGEQYF
>TRBV5-1|-|TRBJ1-3|-
TGCGCCAGCAGCGCCGTTGGCAACTCTGGAAACACCATATATTTT
CASSAVGNSGNTIYF
>TRBV28|-|TRBJ2-5|-
TGTGCCAGCAGATCAGGGCCAGAGACCCAGTACTTC
CASRSGPETQYF